This entry lists 9 T cell receptor beta chains sequenced from one sample in a study of blood T cell repertoires in COVID-19. Sequenced by immunoSEQ multiplex PCR; TCRdb stores in-frame clones only, minus some. The table includes 100,000 to 120,000 clones, about 88% detected once. Sequencing was carried out using peripheral blood. These receptors originate from a human donor in a cohort sampled during active COVID-19.

The chain couples TRBV27 to TRBJ2-7, with TRBD1 as a possible D gene (6 bases). CDR3 length: 15 residues. Germline lookup yields CDR1 MNHEY and CDR2 SMNVEV (reference sequence). Trimming stripped 6 bases from V and 2 bases from J, with 17 bases between. As DNA, the CDR3 is TGTGCCAGCAGCCCCCGCACAGGGACGGCCTACGAGCAGTACTTC. Translation: CASSPRTGTAYEQYF.

V gene TRBV7-3 combines with J gene TRBJ2-1, with 13 bases aligning to TRBD2. With V trimmed by 0 bases and J by 1 base, 6 bases remained unmatched. CDR1 is SGHTA and CDR2 is FQGTGA in the germline V gene. This CDR3 spans 19 amino acids. CDR3 coding DNA: TGTGCCAGCAGCTTAACAGGACTAGCGGGAGCTATTTCCTACAATGAGCAGTTCTTC. This gives the protein CASSLTGLAGAISYNEQFF.

This chain joins TRBV27 and TRBJ1-2, with D hard to call. V lost 3 bases and J 2 bases, leaving 7 bases between the germline ends. The CDR3 consists of 13 residues. The germline V gene encodes CDR1 MNHEY and CDR2 SMNVEV (reference sequence). The CDR3 loop reads CASSLAVNYGYTF. In DNA, the CDR3 is TGTGCCAGCAGTTTGGCAGTAAACTATGGCTACACCTTC.

The chain has TRBV5-1 and TRBJ2-5, with 9 bases matching TRBD1. The V gene end was trimmed by 2 bases and the J gene end by 1 base; junction bases not matched to a gene: 3. CDR1 SGHRS and CDR2 YFSETQ come from the germline V gene. CDR3 length: 15 amino acids. The DNA for the CDR3 is TGCGCCAGCAGCTTCGGACAGGGGACCCAAGAGACCCAGTACTTC. This gives the protein CASSFGQGTQETQYF.

The V gene is TRBV29-1, the J gene TRBJ2-2, with a weak D call TRBD2 (6 bases). CDR1 and CDR2 (germline): SQVTM, ANQGSEA. The CDR3 runs to 13 residues. Trimming took off 4 bases at V and 3 bases at J, with 9 bases between the two ends. CDR3 residues: CSVGGAYTGELFF. DNA for the CDR3: TGCAGCGTTGGCGGGGCCTACACCGGGGAGCTGTTTTTT.

V and J are TRBV13 and TRBJ2-1, with a weak D call TRBD1 (6 bases). The CDR3 contains 13 residues. CDR1 and CDR2 from the germline V gene are PRHDT and FYEKMQ (reference sequence). V was cut by 4 bases and J by 10 bases, with 14 bases left in between. The CDR3 DNA reads TGTGCCAGCAGCTCCAGGGGCCAACGAGAGCAGTTCTTC. Translated, it gives CASSSRGQREQFF. Together with reference TRBV13 and TRBJ2-1, the CDR3 gives the full variable domain: AAGVIQSPRHLIKEKRETATLKCYPIPRHDTVYWYQQGPGQDPQFLISFYEKMQSDKGSIPDRFSAQQFSDYHSELNMSSLELGDSALYFCASSSRGQREQFFGPGTRLTVL.

The V and J genes are TRBV7-9 and TRBJ1-6, with a tentative D call TRBD1 (5 bases). Trimming stripped 3 bases from V and 10 bases from J, with 13 bases between. Germline V gives CDR1 SEHNR, CDR2 FQNEAQ (reference sequence). This CDR3 comprises 14 residues. The CDR3 loop reads CASSLQGGESPLHF. DNA for the CDR3: TGTGCCAGCAGCTTGCAGGGAGGAGAGTCACCCCTCCACTTT.

V gene TRBV2 combines with J gene TRBJ2-3; 7 positions agree with TRBD1. V lost 8 bases, J lost 2 bases, and 7 bases stayed unmatched. This CDR3 has 14 residues. Germline CDR1 is SNHLY and CDR2 is FYNNEI. The CDR3 coding sequence is TGTGCCAGCCGGACAGGCAGGTTCACAGATACGCAGTATTTT. The encoded protein is CASRTGRFTDTQYF.

This chain uses TRBV11-2 with TRBJ2-1; D is perhaps TRBD1 (5 bases). Trimming stripped 4 bases from V and 6 bases from J, with 10 bases between. The CDR3 has 13 residues. CDR1 SGHAT and CDR2 FQNNGV come from the germline V gene. CDR3 protein: CASSSMQGNEQFF. As DNA, the CDR3 is TGTGCCAGCAGCTCCATGCAGGGCAATGAGCAGTTCTTC.